The 23 T cell receptor beta chains given below trace back to one sample, sequenced in a study of identical twins. TCRdb re-called the 5' RACE reads with MiXCR, one entry per CDR3 protein. Of roughly 720,000 distinct CDR3 sequences listed, around a sixth are singletons. The same specimen was also included in a second study, on T cells expressing NK-cell markers.

Sequencing input: PBMCs. These receptors all stem from a woman between 18 and 29 years old in good health.

The sample holds a few counts of this clonotype. The V gene is TRBV20-1, the J gene TRBJ2-3, with 7 bases aligning to TRBD2. Germline CDR1 is DFQATT and CDR2 is SNEGSKA (reference sequence). V lost 4 bases and J lost 1; bases outside the gene matches: 2. This CDR3 region has 13 residues. The CDR3 is CSATSGGTDTQYF. CDR3 in DNA: TGCAGTGCTACTAGCGGAGGCACAGATACGCAGTATTTT.

The chain has TRBV5-1 and TRBJ2-4; possibly TRBD1 for D (5 bases). V lost 0 bases and J lost 1, with 20 bases in between. This CDR3 region has 19 residues. Germline CDR1 and CDR2: SGHRS and YFSETQ. The CDR3 region has the DNA TGCGCCAGCAGCTTGGCGGCCTACGACAGTTGGGCCGCCAAAAACATTCAGTACTTC. Amino acid sequence: CASSLAAYDSWAAKNIQYF.

This clonotype was counted only a few times. The chain employs TRBV5-5 and TRBJ1-1; 8 bases are a match to TRBD1. Trimming at V came to 4 bases and at J to 8 bases, leaving 10 bases not matched to a gene. The CDR3 sequence is 14 residues long. Germline CDR1 SGHKS, CDR2 YYEKEE (reference sequence). The CDR3 nucleotides read TGTGCCAGCAGCACACCAAGGGGGACAGGAGAAGCTTTCTTT. Translating gives CASSTPRGTGEAFF.

The sample holds a few counts of this clonotype. J is TRBJ2-7 and V is TRBV6-5; 7 bases agree with TRBD2. CDR3 length equals 16 residues. The V segment lost 2 bases and the J segment 4 bases; nucleotides outside the gene matches: 11. The V gene's germline CDR1 is MNHEY and CDR2 SVGAGI. The chain's CDR3 is CASSYTAAGVVYEQYF. In DNA form, the CDR3 reads TGTGCCAGCAGTTACACGGCCGCGGGGGTCGTTTACGAGCAGTACTTC.

This clonotype was counted only a few times. This chain uses TRBV6-2 or TRBV6-3 with TRBJ2-7, with unresolved D. CDR1 MNHEY and CDR2 SVGEGT come from the germline V gene. CDR3 length: 14 amino acids. V lost 7 bases, J lost 3 bases, and 16 bases lay in between. CDR3 residues: CASTPTQSLYEQYF. DNA for the CDR3: TGTGCCAGCACACCGACACAGAGCCTCTACGAGCAGTACTTC.

The J gene is TRBJ2-1, the V gene TRBV20-1; TRBD2 matches at 8 bases. Germline V gene data show CDR1 as DFQATT and CDR2 as SNEGSKA (reference sequence). This CDR3 has 12 residues. This CDR3 reads CSCYRGGNEQFF. The CDR3, as DNA: TGCAGCTGTTATCGGGGGGGCAATGAGCAGTTCTTC.

This clonotype occurred a few times. The V call is TRBV7-2, the J call TRBJ2-1; the match to TRBD2 covers 11 bases. After removal of 5 bases from V and 5 bases from J, the junction contained 5 bases not matched to a gene. The V gene's germline CDR1 is SGHTA and CDR2 FQGNSA. The CDR3 length is 15 residues. The CDR3 DNA follows: TGTGCCAGCAGCCCGGGACTAGCGGAAAACAATGAGCAGTTCTTC. Translating it yields CASSPGLAENNEQFF.

The CDR3 DNA sequence: TGTGCCATTACGGGACTAGCGGAAAACAATGAGCAGTTCTTC. Translating it yields CAITGLAENNEQFF. V and J are TRBV10-3 and TRBJ2-1, with 11 bases aligning to TRBD2. After removal of 9 bases from V and 5 bases from J, the junction contained 6 bases not matched to a gene. The CDR3 runs to 14 residues. The germline V gene encodes CDR1 ENHRY and CDR2 SYGVKD.

This clonotype was detected only a few times. V and J are TRBV20-1 and TRBJ2-1; D gene ambiguous. V was clipped by 0 bases and J by 4 bases, with 16 bases between them. The V gene's germline CDR1 is DFQATT and CDR2 SNEGSKA (reference sequence). This CDR3 is built from 16 residues. The CDR3, as DNA: TGCAGTGCTAGAGATCCGCGCAAGCCGTCTTACAATGAGCAGTTCTTC. Amino acid sequence: CSARDPRKPSYNEQFF.

This clonotype turned up a few times. V gene TRBV25-1 combines with J gene TRBJ2-3; TRBD1 matches at 9 bases. This CDR3 is 13 amino acids long. Trimming at V came to 4 bases and at J to 7 bases, leaving 3 bases not matched to a gene. Germline V gene data show CDR1 as MGHDK and CDR2 as SYGVNS. CDR3 amino acids: CASSAQGAHTQYF. The CDR3 region has the DNA TGTGCCAGCAGTGCACAGGGGGCCCATACGCAGTATTTT.

This clonotype was counted many times. J is TRBJ2-3 and V is TRBV9, with D hard to call. From germline, CDR1 is SGDLS and CDR2 YYNGEE. The CDR3 loop spans 13 amino acids. Trimming cost V 5 bases and J 0 bases, with 7 bases left between them. As DNA, the CDR3 is TGTGCCAGCAGTGTTGCTAGCACAGATACGCAGTATTTT. It codes for CASSVASTDTQYF.

The table lists this clonotype with a few counts. This chain joins TRBV9 and TRBJ2-3, with 7 bases matching TRBD2. V dropped 0 bases and J dropped 0; count of bases not matched to a gene: 7. The CDR3 has 17 amino acids. The V gene's germline CDR1 is SGDLS and CDR2 YYNGEE. The CDR3 reads CASSVVGGGTSTDTQYF. The CDR3 region has the DNA TGTGCCAGCAGCGTAGTTGGCGGGGGAACTAGCACAGATACGCAGTATTTT. The full variable domain, its missing parts supplied by reference TRBV9 and TRBJ2-3, is DSGVTQTPKHLITATGQRVTLRCSPRSGDLSVYWYQQSLDQGLQFLIQYYNGEERAKGNILERFSAQQFPDLHSELNLSSLELGDSALYFCASSVVGGGTSTDTQYFGPGTRLTVL.

This clonotype showed up just a few times. The rearrangement joins TRBV27 to TRBJ2-7; D assignment may be TRBD1 or TRBD2 (5 bases each). The CDR3 sequence is 14 residues long. CDR1 is MNHEY and CDR2 is SMNVEV in the germline V gene (reference sequence). V lost 4 bases and J lost 4, with 14 bases in between. The chain's CDR3 is CASSSGTPPYEQYF. CDR3 DNA sequence: TGTGCCAGCAGTTCCGGGACCCCCCCGTACGAGCAGTACTTC.

The gene calls are TRBV12-3 or TRBV12-4 and TRBJ1-1, with 10 bases fitting TRBD1. This CDR3 has 15 residues. Unmatched junction bases numbered 9, after V lost 3 bases and J lost 8 bases. DNA of the CDR3: TGTGCCAGCAGTTTCGGCCGACAGGGGGCCTTGGAAGCTTTCTTT. Protein product: CASSFGRQGALEAFF.

This chain uses TRBV10-1 with TRBJ2-3, with TRBD2 identical over 8 bases. V shed 8 bases, J shed 4 bases, and the junction held 11 bases outside the gene matches. This CDR3 contains 15 residues. The germline V gene has CDR1 WNHNN and CDR2 SYGVQD (reference sequence). CDR3 sequence (DNA): TGCGCCAGCCCCAGGTGGGCGGGAGGCCCAGATACGCAGTATTTT. Amino acid sequence: CASPRWAGGPDTQYF.

This clonotype was detected a few times. The rearrangement uses TRBV2 and TRBJ1-2, with TRBD1 matching 9 bases. The CDR3 runs to 14 residues. Germline lookup yields CDR1 SNHLY and CDR2 FYNNEI. Trimming cost V 6 bases and J 4 bases; bases outside gene matches: 6. The CDR3 is CASSPGTGIYGYTF. The CDR3 nucleotides are TGTGCCAGCAGCCCCGGGACAGGGATCTATGGCTACACCTTC.

This clonotype has only a few counts. V and J are TRBV12-3 or TRBV12-4 and TRBJ2-5; 8 bases match TRBD2. V shed 6 bases, J shed 6 bases, and the junction held 9 bases outside the gene matches. CDR3 length equals 14 residues. CDR3 sequence reads: CASSPGGGGKTQYF. In DNA, the CDR3 is TGTGCCAGCAGCCCGGGGGGCGGGGGGAAGACCCAGTACTTC.

CDR3 coding DNA: TGCAGTGCTGGACCAGGAGTAAACACTGAAGCTTTCTTT. It specifies CSAGPGVNTEAFF. The rearrangement uses TRBV20-1 and TRBJ1-1; no clear D gene. The CDR3 contains 13 residues. The germline CDR1 and CDR2 sequences are DFQATT and SNEGSKA (reference sequence). Trimming removed 5 bases at V and 2 bases at J, with 12 bases between.

In this sample, this clonotype turned up a few times. V usage is TRBV20-1 and J usage is TRBJ1-1, with D unclear. The CDR3 loop spans 13 amino acids. The V and J ends lost 2 bases and 3 bases respectively, with 10 bases between them. Germline lookup yields CDR1 DFQATT and CDR2 SNEGSKA (reference sequence). The CDR3 sequence: CSARSPTDTEAFF. Written as DNA, the CDR3 is TGCAGTGCTAGATCCCCGACTGACACTGAAGCTTTCTTT.

V gene TRBV7-9 combines with J gene TRBJ2-7; 7 nucleotides line up with TRBD1. Germline V gives CDR1 SEHNR, CDR2 FQNEAQ (reference sequence). CDR3 length equals 15 residues. With V trimmed by 5 bases and J by 4 bases, 11 bases remained unmatched. The CDR3 loop is CASSLRQGSRYEQYF. The CDR3 nucleotides are TGTGCCAGCAGCCTGAGACAGGGCTCAAGGTACGAGCAGTACTTC. The full variable domain, in which reference TRBV7-9 and TRBJ2-7 provide the parts outside the CDR3, is DTGVSQNPRHKITKRGQNVTFRCDPISEHNRLYWYRQTLGQGPEFLTYFQNEAQLEKSRLLSDRFSAERPKGSFSTLEIQRTEQGDSAMYLCASSLRQGSRYEQYFGPGTRLTVT.

This clonotype was detected a few times. CDR3 in DNA: TGTGCCATCACCCCGTCTGACAGGGGGCGGGTTGGCTACACCTTC. It codes for CAITPSDRGRVGYTF. The gene calls are TRBV10-3 and TRBJ1-2, with TRBD1 matching over 10 bases. CDR1 and CDR2 (germline): ENHRY, SYGVKD. With 7 bases clipped from V and 7 bases from J, the junction kept 12 bases outside the gene matches. The CDR3 contains 15 residues.

This clonotype turned up a few times. The chain carries TRBV12-3 or TRBV12-4 and TRBJ2-3; D is unresolved. The CDR3 is made up of 13 amino acids. Trimming cost V 10 bases and J 5 bases, with 16 bases left between them. In DNA, the CDR3 is TGTGCCACCTCGTTAGGGTTGCAAGATACGCAGTATTTT. The encoded protein is CATSLGLQDTQYF.

This chain connects TRBV12-3 or TRBV12-4 to TRBJ2-1; perhaps TRBD2 as D (6 bases). V gave up 3 bases and J gave up 8 bases, with 14 bases separating them. This CDR3 has 14 residues. CDR3: CASSFGGATYEQFF. Written as DNA, the CDR3 is TGTGCCAGCAGTTTCGGGGGAGCGACGTATGAGCAGTTCTTC.